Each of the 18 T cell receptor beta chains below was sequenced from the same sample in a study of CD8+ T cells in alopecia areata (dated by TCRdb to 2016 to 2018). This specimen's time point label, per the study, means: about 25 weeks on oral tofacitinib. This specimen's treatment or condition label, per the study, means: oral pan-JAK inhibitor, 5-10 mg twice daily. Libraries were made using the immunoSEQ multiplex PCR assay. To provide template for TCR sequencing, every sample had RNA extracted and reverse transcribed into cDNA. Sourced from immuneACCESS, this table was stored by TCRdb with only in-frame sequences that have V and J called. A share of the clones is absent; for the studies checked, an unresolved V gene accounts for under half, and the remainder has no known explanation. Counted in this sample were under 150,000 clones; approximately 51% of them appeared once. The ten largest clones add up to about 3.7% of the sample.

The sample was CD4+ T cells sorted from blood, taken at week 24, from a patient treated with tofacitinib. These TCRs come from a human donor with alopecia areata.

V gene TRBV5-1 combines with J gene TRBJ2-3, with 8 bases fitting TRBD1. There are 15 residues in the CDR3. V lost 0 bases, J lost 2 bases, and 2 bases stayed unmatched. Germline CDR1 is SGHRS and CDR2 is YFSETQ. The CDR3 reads CASSLGTGPTDTQYF. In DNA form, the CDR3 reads TGCGCCAGCAGCTTGGGGACAGGGCCCACAGATACGCAGTATTTT.

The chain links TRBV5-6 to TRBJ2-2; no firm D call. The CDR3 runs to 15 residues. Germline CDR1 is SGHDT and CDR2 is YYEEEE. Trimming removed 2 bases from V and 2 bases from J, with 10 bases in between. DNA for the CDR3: TGTGCCAGCAGCTTTATGGCAGATAACACCGGGGAGCTGTTTTTT. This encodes CASSFMADNTGELFF.

CDR3 in amino acids: CASSEQPGANTEAFF. In DNA, the CDR3 is TGTGCCAGCAGTGAACAACCGGGGGCGAACACTGAAGCTTTCTTT. This rearrangement joins TRBV2 to TRBJ1-1; D possibly corresponds to TRBD1 (6 bases). Germline V gene data show CDR1 as SNHLY and CDR2 as FYNNEI. Trimming shortened V by 2 bases and J by 1 base, and 11 bases separated the two germline ends. The CDR3 totals 15 residues.

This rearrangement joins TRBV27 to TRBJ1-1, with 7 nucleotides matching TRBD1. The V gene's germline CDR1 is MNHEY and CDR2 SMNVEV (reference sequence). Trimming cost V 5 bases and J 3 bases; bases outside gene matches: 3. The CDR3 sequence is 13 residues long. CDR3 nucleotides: TGTGCCAGCAGTCTGACAGGGTACACTGAAGCTTTCTTT. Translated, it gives CASSLTGYTEAFF.

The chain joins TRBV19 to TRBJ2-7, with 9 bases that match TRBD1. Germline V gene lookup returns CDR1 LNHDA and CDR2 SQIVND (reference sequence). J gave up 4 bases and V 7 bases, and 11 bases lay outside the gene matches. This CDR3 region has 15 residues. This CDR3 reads CASKSRGQGQYEQYF. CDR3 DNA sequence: TGTGCCAGTAAGTCCCGTGGACAGGGGCAATACGAGCAGTACTTC.

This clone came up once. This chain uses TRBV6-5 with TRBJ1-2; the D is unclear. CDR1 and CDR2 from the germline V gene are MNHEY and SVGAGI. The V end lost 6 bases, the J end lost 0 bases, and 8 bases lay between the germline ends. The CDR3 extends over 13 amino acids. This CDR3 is CASSPHPNYGYTF. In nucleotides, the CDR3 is TGTGCCAGCAGCCCCCACCCTAACTATGGCTACACCTTC.

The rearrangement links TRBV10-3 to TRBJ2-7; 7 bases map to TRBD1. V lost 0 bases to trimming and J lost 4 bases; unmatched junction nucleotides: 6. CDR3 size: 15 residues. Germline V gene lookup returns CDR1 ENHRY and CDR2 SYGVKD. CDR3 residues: CAISESKGTEYEQYF. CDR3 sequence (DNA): TGTGCCATCAGTGAGTCGAAAGGGACAGAGTACGAGCAGTACTTC.

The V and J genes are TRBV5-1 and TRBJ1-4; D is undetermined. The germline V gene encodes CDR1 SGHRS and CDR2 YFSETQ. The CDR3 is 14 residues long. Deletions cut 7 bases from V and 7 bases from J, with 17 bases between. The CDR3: CASHRGPSGEKLFF. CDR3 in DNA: TGCGCCAGCCATCGCGGCCCCAGCGGTGAAAAACTGTTTTTT.

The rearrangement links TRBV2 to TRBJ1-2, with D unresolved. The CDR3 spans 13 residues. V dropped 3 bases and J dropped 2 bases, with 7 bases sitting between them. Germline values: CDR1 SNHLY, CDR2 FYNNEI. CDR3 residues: CASSDRLNYGYTF. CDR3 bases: TGTGCCAGCAGTGATCGCCTGAACTATGGCTACACCTTC.

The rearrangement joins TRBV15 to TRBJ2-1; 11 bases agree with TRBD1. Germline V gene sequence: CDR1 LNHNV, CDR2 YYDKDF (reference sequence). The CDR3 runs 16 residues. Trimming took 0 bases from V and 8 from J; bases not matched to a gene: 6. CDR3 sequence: CATSRDRDRGVDEQFF. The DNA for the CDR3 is TGTGCCACCAGCAGAGATCGGGACAGGGGGGTCGATGAGCAGTTCTTC. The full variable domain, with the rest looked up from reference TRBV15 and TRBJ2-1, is DAMVIQNPRYQVTQFGKPVTLSCSQTLNHNVMYWYQQKSSQAPKLLFHYYDKDFNNEADTPDNFQSRRPNTSFCFLDIRSPGLGDTAMYLCATSRDRDRGVDEQFFGPGTRLTVL.

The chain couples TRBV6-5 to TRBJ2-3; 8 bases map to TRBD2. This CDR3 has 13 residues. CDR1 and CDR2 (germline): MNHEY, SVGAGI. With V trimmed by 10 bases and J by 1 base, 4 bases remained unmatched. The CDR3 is CATREGGTDTQYF. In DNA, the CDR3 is TGTGCCACCCGGGAGGGAGGCACAGATACGCAGTATTTT.

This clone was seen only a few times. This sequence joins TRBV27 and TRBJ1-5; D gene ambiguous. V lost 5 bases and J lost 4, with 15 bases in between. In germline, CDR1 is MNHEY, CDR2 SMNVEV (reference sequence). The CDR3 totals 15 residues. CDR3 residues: CASSPRGNFNQPQHF. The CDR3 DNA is TGTGCCAGCAGTCCTCGGGGAAATTTTAATCAGCCCCAGCATTTT.

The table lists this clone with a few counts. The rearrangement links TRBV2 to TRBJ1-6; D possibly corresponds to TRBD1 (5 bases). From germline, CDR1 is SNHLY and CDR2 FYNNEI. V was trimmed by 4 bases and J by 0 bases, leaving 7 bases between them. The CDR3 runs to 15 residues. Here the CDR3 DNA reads TGTGCCAGCAGTGTTGGGGGCTCCTATAATTCACCCCTCCACTTT. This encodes CASSVGGSYNSPLHF.

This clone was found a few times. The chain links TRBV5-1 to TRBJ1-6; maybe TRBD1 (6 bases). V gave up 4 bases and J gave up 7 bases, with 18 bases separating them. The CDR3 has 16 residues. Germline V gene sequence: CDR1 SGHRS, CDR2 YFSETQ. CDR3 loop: CASSVAQGIGNSPLHF. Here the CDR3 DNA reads TGCGCCAGCAGCGTTGCACAGGGTATTGGGAATTCACCCCTCCACTTT.

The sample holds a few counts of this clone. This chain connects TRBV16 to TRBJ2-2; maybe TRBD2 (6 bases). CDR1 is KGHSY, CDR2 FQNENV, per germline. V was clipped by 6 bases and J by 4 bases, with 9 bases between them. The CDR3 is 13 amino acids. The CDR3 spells CASSRSGTGELFF. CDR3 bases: TGTGCCAGCAGTCGTAGCGGCACCGGGGAGCTGTTTTTT.

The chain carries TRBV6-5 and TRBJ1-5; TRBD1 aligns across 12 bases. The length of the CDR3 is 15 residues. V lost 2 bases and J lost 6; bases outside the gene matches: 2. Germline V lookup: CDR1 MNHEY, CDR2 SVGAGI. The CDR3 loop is CASSYGTGGGQPQHF. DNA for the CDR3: TGTGCCAGCAGTTACGGGACAGGGGGCGGTCAGCCCCAGCATTTT.

Here the CDR3 reads CASAEAPTSYEQYF. CDR3 coding DNA: TGCGCCAGCGCGGAAGCACCAACCTCCTACGAGCAGTACTTC. V and J are TRBV4-1 and TRBJ2-7, with D hard to call. The CDR3 has 14 amino acids. Trimming took off 8 bases at V and 0 bases at J, with 14 bases between the two ends. Germline assignment: CDR1 MGHRA and CDR2 YSYEKL.

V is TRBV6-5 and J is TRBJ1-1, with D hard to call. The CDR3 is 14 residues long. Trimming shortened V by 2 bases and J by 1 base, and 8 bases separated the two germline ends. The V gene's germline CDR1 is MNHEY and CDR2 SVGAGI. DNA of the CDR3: TGTGCCAGCAGTTACGCTTATGGGAACACTGAAGCTTTCTTT. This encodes CASSYAYGNTEAFF.